The 13 T cell receptor beta chains below were found in one sample sequenced in a study of shared T cell receptors in the human thymus. Sequenced by immunoSEQ multiplex PCR; TCRdb stores in-frame clones only, minus some. The repertoire holds about 380,000 clones, with about 95% as singletons. The sample taken for sequencing was thymocytes. Source of these receptors: a human donor.

This chain joins TRBV28 and TRBJ1-1; 10 positions match TRBD1. CDR3 size: 17 residues. The V gene end was trimmed by 5 bases and the J gene end by 0 bases; junction bases not matched to a gene: 9. Germline loops: CDR1 MDHEN, CDR2 SYDVKM. The CDR3, as DNA: TGTGCCAGCAGTGCCCCGGGACAGGGGTCCTTGAACACTGAAGCTTTCTTT. It specifies CASSAPGQGSLNTEAFF.

The chain links TRBV28 to TRBJ1-3; D ambiguous. Germline assignment: CDR1 MDHEN and CDR2 SYDVKM. Trimming cost V 2 bases and J 3 bases, with 14 bases left between them. The CDR3 consists of 16 residues. CDR3 region: CASSLLGRLGGNTIYF. The CDR3 coding sequence is TGTGCCAGCAGTTTACTGGGGAGATTGGGTGGAAACACCATATATTTT.

The chain joins TRBV14 to TRBJ2-7; 11 bases line up with TRBD2. Germline V gives CDR1 SGHDN, CDR2 FVKESK. The ends lost 3 bases at V and 5 bases at J; junction bases unmatched: 12. CDR3 length: 17 amino acids. CDR3 residues: CASSQGTSGRGANEQYF. For the CDR3, the DNA is TGTGCCAGCAGCCAGGGCACTAGCGGGAGAGGAGCCAACGAGCAGTACTTC.

The chain has TRBV7-8 and TRBJ2-4; TRBD1 aligns across 9 bases. J was trimmed by 0 bases and V by 0 bases; bases with no gene match: 18. CDR1 is SGHVS, CDR2 FQNEAQ, per germline. This CDR3 comprises 22 residues. The CDR3: CASSLANLVPGQGPLAKNIQYF. The CDR3 DNA sequence: TGTGCCAGCAGCTTAGCCAACCTAGTCCCGGGACAGGGACCTCTAGCCAAAAACATTCAGTACTTC.

This chain joins TRBV27 and TRBJ2-7; D is possibly TRBD2 (5 bases). This CDR3 contains 15 residues. The germline V and J ends were trimmed by 5 bases and 7 bases, with 21 bases remaining between them. Germline V gene sequence: CDR1 MNHEY, CDR2 SMNVEV (reference sequence). This CDR3 reads CASSLPPPGSGEQYF. DNA of the CDR3: TGTGCCAGCAGTCTCCCACCGCCGGGATCCGGGGAGCAGTACTTC.

The V and J genes are TRBV6-5 and TRBJ2-2, with D maybe TRBD1 (6 bases). Trimming stripped 4 bases from V and 3 bases from J, with 12 bases between. This CDR3 is 15 amino acids long. Per germline, CDR1 MNHEY and CDR2 SVGAGI. CDR3 protein: CASSSHWGHTGELFF. CDR3 DNA: TGTGCCAGCAGTTCCCATTGGGGGCACACCGGGGAGCTGTTTTTT.

The DNA of the CDR3 is TGTGCCAGCAGTTTACACGGACAGGGATCCTTTAACACTGAAGCTTTCTTT. Protein: CASSLHGQGSFNTEAFF. The chain recombines TRBV28 with TRBJ1-1; 8 bases map to TRBD1. The CDR3 is made up of 17 amino acids. Germline V lookup: CDR1 MDHEN, CDR2 SYDVKM. With V trimmed by 2 bases and J by 2 bases, 10 bases remained unmatched.

The V and J genes are TRBV2 and TRBJ1-6; D ambiguous. CDR1 is SNHLY, CDR2 FYNNEI, per germline. Trimming cost V 2 bases and J 9 bases, with 11 bases left between them. This CDR3 region has 14 residues. The chain's CDR3 is CASSEYRSRSPLHF. The DNA for the CDR3 is TGTGCCAGCAGTGAATACCGGTCGCGTTCACCCCTCCACTTT.

The chain joins TRBV10-2 to TRBJ1-2; no clear D. Germline lookup yields CDR1 WSHSY and CDR2 SAAADI. There are 19 residues in the CDR3. V lost 0 bases, J lost 8 bases, and 28 bases lay in between. CDR3 sequence: CASSESSYRPPGRLGGYTF. CDR3 bases: TGCGCCAGCAGTGAGTCGTCATACCGACCGCCCGGCAGGCTTGGGGGCTACACCTTC.

The rearrangement uses TRBV10-2 and TRBJ2-1; D assignment may be TRBD1 or TRBD2 (6 bases each). This CDR3 contains 17 residues. Trimming cost V 6 bases and J 8 bases, with 26 bases left between them. The germline CDR1 and CDR2 sequences are WSHSY and SAAADI. The CDR3, as DNA: TGCGCCAGCAGCCCGAGGAAGTCGGGGGCCCGTCAATATGAGCAGTTCTTC. Translation: CASSPRKSGARQYEQFF.

In its sample, this clone was seen once. The chain has TRBV9 and TRBJ2-1; TRBD2 agrees at 10 bases. Trimming took 0 bases from V and 2 from J; bases not matched to a gene: 2. The germline V gene has CDR1 SGDLS and CDR2 YYNGEE. The CDR3 is 16 amino acids. CDR3 DNA: TGTGCCAGCAGCGTAGTGGGACTAGCGACCTACAATGAGCAGTTCTTC. It translates to CASSVVGLATYNEQFF.

The chain employs TRBV5-1 and TRBJ2-2; TRBD2 aligns across 8 bases. V dropped 2 bases and J dropped 5; count of bases not matched to a gene: 14. Germline V gene data show CDR1 as SGHRS and CDR2 as YFSETQ. The CDR3 runs to 18 residues. The chain's CDR3 is CASSFGFESGSLTGELFF. The CDR3 DNA reads TGCGCCAGCAGCTTTGGGTTCGAGAGCGGGAGTTTAACCGGGGAGCTGTTTTTT.

V is TRBV10-2 and J is TRBJ2-3, with a possible D match to TRBD2 (7 bases). CDR3 length: 12 amino acids. Germline assignment: CDR1 WSHSY and CDR2 SAAADI. Trimming took 6 bases from V and 6 from J, leaving 10 bases between them. CDR3 region: CASRGGADTQYF. CDR3 DNA sequence: TGCGCCAGCAGAGGGGGGGCGGATACGCAGTATTTT.